This T cell receptor (beta chain) was sequenced in a study of blood T cell repertoires in COVID-19. Across the whole study: The study drew acute and convalescent COVID-19 samples from the United States, Italy and Spain. PBMCs, B-cell-depleted T cells, or T cells were the source of the cDNA or gDNA that made up the material.

The V gene's germline CDR1 is SGHVS and CDR2 FNYEAQ. Trimming cost V 3 bases and J 3 bases; bases outside gene matches: 6. The CDR3 has 15 residues. How the authors handled the data: Estimation of nucleated cell counts relied on the amplification of reference gene primers. Profiling relied on immunoSEQ multiplex PCR, and the TCRdb table lists in-frame clones only, not all of them. That table gives V, J and clone size, and the DNA gave D and trimming. The sample lists about 190,000 clones, 86% occurring once. This clone was seen just once. Sequencing was done on a sample of peripheral blood. The clonotype was recovered from a woman in her 30s with active or convalescent COVID-19. J is TRBJ2-7 and V is TRBV7-6; TRBD1 agrees at 9 bases. CDR3 sequence: CASSFGTGIGYEQYF. CDR3 bases: TGTGCCAGCAGCTTCGGGACAGGGATCGGCTACGAGCAGTACTTC.